This T cell receptor beta chain was sequenced for a study of T cells in Graves' hyperthyroidism and ophthalmopathy. This clonotype was seen ten or more times. Its cognate antigen is unknown. General study points: Stable hyperthyroidism was told apart from ophthalmopathy by a model built on 13 V-J features.

RNA transcripts provided the source from which TCR beta CDR3 regions were amplified. The HTBI primer set drove a first-round RT-PCR of the TCR CDR3. TCRdb passed the multiplex PCR reads through MiXCR, listing each CDR3 protein once. The repertoire has roughly 380,000 distinct CDR3 sequences, 15% to 20% of them found once; the top ten carry around 15%. V shed 4 bases and J 5 bases; nucleotides not matched to a gene: 10. The CDR3 contains 16 residues. The germline V gene has CDR1 SGHRS and CDR2 YFSETQ. The gene calls are TRBV5-1 and TRBJ2-2; 8 positions agree with TRBD2. The sequenced sample consisted of blood. This TCR was recovered from a woman in her forties with Graves' ophthalmopathy. The CDR3 is CASSPRVAGRTGELFF. The CDR3 coding sequence is TGCGCCAGCAGCCCTCGAGTAGCGGGAAGGACCGGGGAGCTGTTTTTT.